These T cell receptor beta chains were read from a single sample in a study. TCRdb analysed the 5' RACE reads with MiXCR anew, one entry per CDR3 protein. Altogether some 64,000 distinct CDR3 sequences are present, about 20% being singletons, with the ten largest covering about 2.7%. The sample was memory CD4+ T cells sorted from a lymph node. Receptors originate from a female donor with breast cancer. Both conserved end residues are part of each CDR3. A D gene is named only where the DNA matches it firmly. Rows give clone size only sometimes, using once, few, many, or a class for an expanded clone.

d_call: NA; v_call: TRBV28; j_call: TRBJ2-7; clone_size: few; cdr3_aa: CASSFRGPSSYEQYF; cdr3_nt: TGTGCCAGCAGTTTCCGGGGCCCTAGCTCCTACGAGCAGTACTTC
d_call: NA; v_call: TRBV4-3; j_call: TRBJ1-6; clone_size: many; cdr3_aa: CASSQLVGNTANSPLHF; cdr3_nt: TGCGCCAGCAGCCAACTGGTAGGGAATACAGCTAATTCACCCCTCCACTTT
d_call: NA; v_call: TRBV6-5; j_call: TRBJ2-3; clone_size: few; cdr3_aa: CASSYDSTTDTQYF; cdr3_nt: TGTGCCAGCAGTTACGACAGCACCACAGATACGCAGTATTTT
d_call: TRBD1; v_call: TRBV12-3/TRBV12-4; j_call: TRBJ1-2; clone_size: few; cdr3_aa: CASKPGQGYGYTF; cdr3_nt: TGTGCCAGCAAACCGGGACAGGGGTATGGCTACACCTTC
d_call: NA; v_call: TRBV20-1; j_call: TRBJ2-3; clone_size: NA; cdr3_aa: CSARGGGGTDTQYF; cdr3_nt: TGCAGTGCCCGAGGTGGGGGAGGCACAGATACGCAGTATTTT
d_call: NA; v_call: TRBV29-1; j_call: TRBJ1-2; clone_size: many; cdr3_aa: CSGLLQYYGYTF; cdr3_nt: TGCAGCGGCTTATTACAGTACTATGGCTACACCTTC
d_call: NA; v_call: TRBV7-3; j_call: TRBJ2-2; clone_size: few; cdr3_aa: CASSRGTVTGELFF; cdr3_nt: TGTGCCAGCAGTAGGGGGACTGTTACCGGGGAGCTGTTTTTT
d_call: NA; v_call: TRBV2; j_call: TRBJ1-6; clone_size: few; cdr3_aa: CASTPRGRGSNSPLHF; cdr3_nt: TGTGCCAGCACCCCACGGGGCAGGGGCTCTAATTCACCCCTCCACTTT
d_call: NA; v_call: TRBV11-2; j_call: TRBJ2-5; clone_size: NA; cdr3_aa: CASTRGRGFGSETQYF; cdr3_nt: TGTGCCAGCACCCGGGGAAGGGGTTTTGGATCGGAGACCCAGTACTTC
d_call: NA; v_call: TRBV20-1; j_call: TRBJ2-5; clone_size: NA; cdr3_aa: CSAPRETQYF; cdr3_nt: TGCAGTGCTCCCCGGGAGACCCAGTACTTC
d_call: TRBD1; v_call: TRBV5-1; j_call: TRBJ1-2; clone_size: NA; cdr3_aa: CASSPGGQGEFAF; cdr3_nt: TGCGCCAGCAGCCCAGGAGGACAGGGGGAGTTCGCCTTC
d_call: TRBD2; v_call: TRBV9; j_call: TRBJ2-1; clone_size: NA; cdr3_aa: CASSVGGLAEQFF; cdr3_nt: TGTGCCAGCAGCGTAGGGGGACTAGCGGAGCAGTTCTTC
d_call: TRBD2; v_call: TRBV7-9; j_call: TRBJ2-1; clone_size: few; cdr3_aa: CASSLSSSGGNEQFF; cdr3_nt: TGTGCCAGCAGCTTATCGAGCTCGGGGGGGAATGAGCAGTTCTTC
d_call: TRBD2; v_call: TRBV4-1; j_call: TRBJ2-7; clone_size: few; cdr3_aa: CASSQITSGSYEQYF; cdr3_nt: TGCGCCAGCAGCCAAATTACTAGCGGCTCCTACGAGCAGTACTTC
d_call: NA; v_call: TRBV28; j_call: TRBJ1-5; clone_size: few; cdr3_aa: CASSPPGVPNNQPQHF; cdr3_nt: TGTGCCAGCAGTCCCCCGGGCGTCCCAAACAATCAGCCCCAGCATTTT
d_call: NA; v_call: TRBV20-1; j_call: TRBJ2-1; clone_size: few; cdr3_aa: CGAPVVRREFF; cdr3_nt: TGCGGTGCCCCAGTCGTGAGGCGGGAGTTCTTC
d_call: TRBD1; v_call: TRBV7-2; j_call: TRBJ1-1; clone_size: NA; cdr3_aa: CASSSQGRGNTEAFF; cdr3_nt: TGTGCCAGCAGCTCACAGGGGAGGGGGAACACTGAAGCTTTCTTT
d_call: NA; v_call: TRBV7-2; j_call: TRBJ1-6; clone_size: few; cdr3_aa: CASSLVDSSHSPLHF; cdr3_nt: TGTGCCAGCAGCTTAGTGGACAGCTCTCATTCACCCCTCCACTTT
d_call: NA; v_call: TRBV4-1; j_call: TRBJ1-3; clone_size: few; cdr3_aa: CASSREFGFSGNTIYF; cdr3_nt: TGCGCCAGCAGCCGTGAGTTTGGGTTTTCTGGAAACACCATATATTTT
d_call: NA; v_call: TRBV10-3; j_call: TRBJ2-1; clone_size: NA; cdr3_aa: CAIKIDLTNEQFF; cdr3_nt: TGTGCCATCAAGATAGACCTTACCAATGAGCAGTTCTTC
d_call: NA; v_call: TRBV27; j_call: TRBJ2-5; clone_size: NA; cdr3_aa: CASRLDVEETQYF; cdr3_nt: TGTGCCAGCCGCTTGGATGTCGAGGAGACCCAGTACTTC
d_call: NA; v_call: TRBV7-9; j_call: TRBJ2-3; clone_size: many; cdr3_aa: CASSTLTDTQYF; cdr3_nt: TGTGCCAGCAGCACCCTCACAGATACGCAGTATTTT
d_call: TRBD2; v_call: TRBV19; j_call: TRBJ2-7; clone_size: few; cdr3_aa: CASSMTSGGYEQYF; cdr3_nt: TGTGCCAGTAGTATGACTAGCGGGGGCTACGAGCAGTACTTC
d_call: NA; v_call: TRBV11-3; j_call: TRBJ2-7; clone_size: NA; cdr3_aa: CASSPLGDFYEQYF; cdr3_nt: TGTGCCAGCAGCCCACTAGGGGATTTCTACGAGCAGTACTTC
d_call: TRBD1; v_call: TRBV7-2; j_call: TRBJ1-2; clone_size: NA; cdr3_aa: CASSFKQGAVGGYTF; cdr3_nt: TGTGCCAGCAGCTTCAAACAGGGGGCAGTAGGGGGCTACACCTTC
d_call: NA; v_call: TRBV20-1; j_call: TRBJ1-3; clone_size: few; cdr3_aa: CSARGVGNTIYF; cdr3_nt: TGCAGTGCTAGAGGCGTGGGAAACACCATATATTTT
d_call: TRBD1; v_call: TRBV11-2; j_call: TRBJ1-2; clone_size: few; cdr3_aa: CASSVRGGGDYGYTF; cdr3_nt: TGTGCCAGCAGCGTCAGGGGAGGGGGCGACTATGGCTACACCTTC
d_call: NA; v_call: TRBV6-2/TRBV6-3; j_call: TRBJ2-1; clone_size: NA; cdr3_aa: CASSYLGQQGVKQFF; cdr3_nt: TGTGCCAGCAGTTACTTAGGACAGCAAGGGGTGAAGCAGTTCTTC
d_call: NA; v_call: TRBV7-6; j_call: TRBJ2-2; clone_size: few; cdr3_aa: CASSPQGSNTGELFF; cdr3_nt: TGTGCCAGCAGCCCACAGGGATCGAACACCGGGGAGCTGTTTTTT
d_call: NA; v_call: TRBV5-1; j_call: TRBJ2-5; clone_size: NA; cdr3_aa: CASSLSGPQETQYF; cdr3_nt: TGCGCCAGCAGCTTGTCCGGGCCCCAAGAGACCCAGTACTTC
d_call: TRBD1; v_call: TRBV7-2; j_call: TRBJ1-2; clone_size: few; cdr3_aa: CASSLRLNRQGRFGYTF; cdr3_nt: TGTGCCAGCAGCTTACGCCTCAATCGACAGGGGAGGTTTGGCTACACCTTC
d_call: NA; v_call: TRBV12-3/TRBV12-4; j_call: TRBJ1-1; clone_size: NA; cdr3_aa: CASKPEGGGTEAFF; cdr3_nt: TGTGCCAGCAAACCCGAGGGGGGAGGCACTGAAGCTTTCTTT
d_call: TRBD1; v_call: TRBV4-3; j_call: TRBJ2-2; clone_size: many; cdr3_aa: CASSPRQGFGGELFF; cdr3_nt: TGCGCCAGCAGCCCCCGACAGGGTTTTGGCGGGGAGCTGTTTTTT
d_call: TRBD2; v_call: TRBV5-1; j_call: TRBJ2-5; clone_size: NA; cdr3_aa: CASSLAGGIQETQYF; cdr3_nt: TGCGCCAGCAGCTTGGCGGGGGGGATCCAAGAGACCCAGTACTTC
d_call: NA; v_call: TRBV29-1; j_call: TRBJ2-3; clone_size: few; cdr3_aa: CSVLASSTDTQYF; cdr3_nt: TGCAGCGTTTTGGCTAGCAGCACAGATACGCAGTATTTT
d_call: NA; v_call: TRBV20-1; j_call: TRBJ1-2; clone_size: NA; cdr3_aa: CSAPTDSHYGYTF; cdr3_nt: TGCAGTGCGCCTACGGACAGCCATTATGGCTACACCTTC
d_call: NA; v_call: TRBV4-1; j_call: TRBJ2-2; clone_size: few; cdr3_aa: CASSQWDTGELFF; cdr3_nt: TGCGCCAGCAGCCAATGGGACACCGGGGAGCTGTTTTTT
d_call: NA; v_call: TRBV20-1; j_call: TRBJ2-5; clone_size: few; cdr3_aa: CSTTGETQYF; cdr3_nt: TGCAGCACGACGGGAGAGACCCAGTACTTC
d_call: TRBD1; v_call: TRBV6-2/TRBV6-3; j_call: TRBJ1-1; clone_size: few; cdr3_aa: CASSRQGGAFF; cdr3_nt: TGTGCCAGCAGTAGACAGGGGGGAGCTTTCTTT
d_call: NA; v_call: TRBV5-1; j_call: TRBJ1-4; clone_size: few; cdr3_aa: CASSGALGANEKLFF; cdr3_nt: TGCGCCAGCAGCGGAGCATTGGGAGCTAATGAAAAACTGTTTTTT
d_call: NA; v_call: TRBV10-3; j_call: TRBJ2-3; clone_size: many; cdr3_aa: CAISESGWDTQYF; cdr3_nt: TGTGCCATCAGTGAGTCAGGCTGGGATACGCAGTATTTT
d_call: TRBD2; v_call: TRBV4-3; j_call: TRBJ2-3; clone_size: many; cdr3_aa: CASSREGLSTDTQYF; cdr3_nt: TGCGCCAGCAGCCGGGAGGGACTGAGCACAGATACGCAGTATTTT
d_call: TRBD1; v_call: TRBV10-3; j_call: TRBJ1-6; clone_size: NA; cdr3_aa: CATRDRENSLLHF; cdr3_nt: TGTGCCACCAGGGACAGGGAAAATTCACTCCTCCACTTT
d_call: NA; v_call: TRBV5-1; j_call: TRBJ2-5; clone_size: NA; cdr3_aa: CASSRDFPPTQYF; cdr3_nt: TGCGCCAGCAGCCGAGACTTTCCTCCGACCCAGTACTTC
d_call: TRBD1; v_call: TRBV2; j_call: TRBJ2-7; clone_size: few; cdr3_aa: CASRLTGQNTYEQYF; cdr3_nt: TGTGCCAGCAGGCTGACGGGACAGAATACCTACGAGCAGTACTTC
d_call: NA; v_call: TRBV5-1; j_call: TRBJ2-2; clone_size: NA; cdr3_aa: CANSLYPRGRIGELFF; cdr3_nt: TGCGCCAACAGCTTATATCCTCGGGGGCGGATCGGGGAGCTGTTTTTT
d_call: NA; v_call: TRBV2; j_call: TRBJ2-2; clone_size: NA; cdr3_aa: CASSETPVGTGELFF; cdr3_nt: TGTGCCAGCAGTGAAACCCCAGTGGGCACCGGGGAGCTGTTTTTT
d_call: NA; v_call: TRBV6-2/TRBV6-3; j_call: TRBJ1-1; clone_size: NA; cdr3_aa: CASSPGWGSGAEAFF; cdr3_nt: TGTGCCAGCAGCCCGGGGTGGGGCTCAGGCGCTGAAGCTTTCTTT
d_call: NA; v_call: TRBV5-5; j_call: TRBJ2-1; clone_size: few; cdr3_aa: CASRQTSWGEQFF; cdr3_nt: TGTGCCAGCAGACAGACCTCTTGGGGGGAGCAGTTCTTC
d_call: NA; v_call: TRBV5-1; j_call: TRBJ2-5; clone_size: NA; cdr3_aa: CASSPGEVETQYF; cdr3_nt: TGCGCCAGCAGCCCCGGGGAGGTGGAGACCCAGTACTTC
d_call: NA; v_call: TRBV29-1; j_call: TRBJ1-3; clone_size: NA; cdr3_aa: CSVVAGNTIYF; cdr3_nt: TGCAGCGTTGTTGCAGGAAACACCATATATTTT
d_call: TRBD1; v_call: TRBV20-1; j_call: TRBJ2-2; clone_size: many; cdr3_aa: CSARRTGNTGELFF; cdr3_nt: TGCAGTGCTAGAAGGACAGGGAACACCGGGGAGCTGTTTTTT
d_call: NA; v_call: TRBV5-6; j_call: TRBJ1-1; clone_size: many; cdr3_aa: CASSLDPGRLTEAFF; cdr3_nt: TGTGCCAGCAGCTTGGACCCAGGGAGGTTGACTGAAGCTTTCTTT
d_call: NA; v_call: TRBV7-2; j_call: TRBJ2-5; clone_size: medium-sized; cdr3_aa: CASSSRSPGRETQYF; cdr3_nt: TGTGCCAGCAGCTCGCGGTCCCCCGGGCGGGAGACCCAGTACTTC
d_call: TRBD1; v_call: TRBV5-1; j_call: TRBJ2-5; clone_size: NA; cdr3_aa: CASSSGQGGETQYF; cdr3_nt: TGCGCCAGCAGCTCGGGACAGGGAGGTGAGACCCAGTACTTC
d_call: NA; v_call: TRBV27; j_call: TRBJ2-5; clone_size: NA; cdr3_aa: CASSAPGETQYF; cdr3_nt: TGTGCCAGCAGTGCGCCGGGGGAGACCCAGTACTTC
d_call: NA; v_call: TRBV29-1; j_call: TRBJ1-2; clone_size: NA; cdr3_aa: CSVQVNSRGGYTF; cdr3_nt: TGCAGCGTTCAGGTCAACAGCAGGGGAGGCTACACCTTC
d_call: NA; v_call: TRBV5-1; j_call: TRBJ2-5; clone_size: few; cdr3_aa: CASSPMGVGEETQYF; cdr3_nt: TGCGCCAGCAGCCCGATGGGGGTGGGAGAGGAGACCCAGTACTTC
d_call: TRBD2; v_call: TRBV2; j_call: TRBJ2-1; clone_size: NA; cdr3_aa: CASSRGLAWDEQFF; cdr3_nt: TGTGCCAGCAGCCGCGGACTAGCGTGGGATGAGCAGTTCTTC
d_call: NA; v_call: TRBV7-3; j_call: TRBJ2-3; clone_size: many; cdr3_aa: CASSQQAGSTDTQYF; cdr3_nt: TGTGCCAGCTCGCAACAGGCTGGTAGCACAGATACGCAGTATTTT